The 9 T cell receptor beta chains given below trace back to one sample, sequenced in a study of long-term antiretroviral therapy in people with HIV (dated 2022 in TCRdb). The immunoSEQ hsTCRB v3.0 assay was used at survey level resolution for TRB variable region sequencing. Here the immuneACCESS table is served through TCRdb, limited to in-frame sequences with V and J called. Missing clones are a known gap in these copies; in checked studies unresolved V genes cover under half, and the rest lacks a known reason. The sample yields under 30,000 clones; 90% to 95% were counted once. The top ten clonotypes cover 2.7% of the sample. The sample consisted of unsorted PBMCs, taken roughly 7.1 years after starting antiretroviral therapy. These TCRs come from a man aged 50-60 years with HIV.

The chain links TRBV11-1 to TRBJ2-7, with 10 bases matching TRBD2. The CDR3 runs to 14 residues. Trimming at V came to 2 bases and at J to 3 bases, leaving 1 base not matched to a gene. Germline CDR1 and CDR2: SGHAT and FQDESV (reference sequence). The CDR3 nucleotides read TGTGCCAGCAGCTTACTAGCGGGGGTCTACGAGCAGTACTTC. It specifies CASSLLAGVYEQYF.

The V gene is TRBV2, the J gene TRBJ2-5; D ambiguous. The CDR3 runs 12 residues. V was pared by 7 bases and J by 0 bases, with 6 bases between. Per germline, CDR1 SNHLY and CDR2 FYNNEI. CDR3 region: CASTLYQETQYF. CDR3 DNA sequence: TGTGCCAGCACCCTGTACCAAGAGACCCAGTACTTC.

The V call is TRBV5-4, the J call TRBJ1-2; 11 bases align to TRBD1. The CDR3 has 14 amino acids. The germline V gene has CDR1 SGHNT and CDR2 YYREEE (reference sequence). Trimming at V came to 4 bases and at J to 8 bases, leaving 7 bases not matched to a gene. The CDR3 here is CASSPWTGGEGYTF. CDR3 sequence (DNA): TGTGCCAGCAGCCCCTGGACAGGGGGCGAGGGCTACACCTTC.

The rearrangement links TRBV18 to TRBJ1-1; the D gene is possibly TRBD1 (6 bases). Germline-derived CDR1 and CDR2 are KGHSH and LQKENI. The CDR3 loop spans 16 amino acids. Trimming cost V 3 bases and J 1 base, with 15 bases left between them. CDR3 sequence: CASSPDGGGGNTEAFF. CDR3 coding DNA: TGTGCCAGCTCACCCGACGGGGGCGGTGGGAACACTGAAGCTTTCTTT.

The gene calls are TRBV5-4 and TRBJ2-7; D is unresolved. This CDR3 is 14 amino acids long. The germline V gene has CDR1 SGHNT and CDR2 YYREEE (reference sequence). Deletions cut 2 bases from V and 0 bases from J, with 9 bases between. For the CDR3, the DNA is TGTGCCAGCAGCTTTGACTCCAGCTCCTACGAGCAGTACTTC. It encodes CASSFDSSSYEQYF.

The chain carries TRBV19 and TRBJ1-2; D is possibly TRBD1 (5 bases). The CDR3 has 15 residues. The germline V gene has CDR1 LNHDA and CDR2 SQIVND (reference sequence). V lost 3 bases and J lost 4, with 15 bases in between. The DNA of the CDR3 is TGTGCCAGTAGTATGGCAGGCCCTGGGGCCTATGGCTACACCTTC. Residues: CASSMAGPGAYGYTF.

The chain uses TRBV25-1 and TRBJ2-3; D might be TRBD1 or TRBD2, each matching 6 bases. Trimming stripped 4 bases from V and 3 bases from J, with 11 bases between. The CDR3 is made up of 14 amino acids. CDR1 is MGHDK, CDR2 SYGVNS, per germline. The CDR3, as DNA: TGTGCCAGCAGTGTGGGGGGCTCAACAGATACGCAGTATTTT. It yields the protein CASSVGGSTDTQYF.

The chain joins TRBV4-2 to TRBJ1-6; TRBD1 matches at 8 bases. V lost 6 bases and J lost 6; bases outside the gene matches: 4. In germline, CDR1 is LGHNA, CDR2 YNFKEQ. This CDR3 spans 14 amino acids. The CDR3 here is CASRDRESNSPLHF. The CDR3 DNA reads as TGTGCCAGCAGGGACAGGGAGTCTAATTCACCCCTCCACTTT.

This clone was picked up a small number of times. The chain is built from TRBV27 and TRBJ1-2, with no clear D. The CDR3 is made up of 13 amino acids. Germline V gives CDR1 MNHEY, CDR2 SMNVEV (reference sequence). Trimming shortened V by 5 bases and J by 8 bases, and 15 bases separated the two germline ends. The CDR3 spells CASSLLRTGGYTF. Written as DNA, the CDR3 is TGTGCCAGCAGTCTATTACGGACGGGAGGCTACACCTTC.